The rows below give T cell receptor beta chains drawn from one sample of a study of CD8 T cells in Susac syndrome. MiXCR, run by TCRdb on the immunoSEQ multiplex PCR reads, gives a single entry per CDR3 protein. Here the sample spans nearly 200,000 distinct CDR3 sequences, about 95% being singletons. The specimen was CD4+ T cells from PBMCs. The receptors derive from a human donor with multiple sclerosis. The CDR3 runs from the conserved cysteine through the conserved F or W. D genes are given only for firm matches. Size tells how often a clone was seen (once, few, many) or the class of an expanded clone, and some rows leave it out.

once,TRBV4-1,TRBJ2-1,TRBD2,TGCGCCAGCAGCCAAGCGGTTGGGGAGGGGAACAATGAGCAGTTCTTC,CASSQAVGEGNNEQFF
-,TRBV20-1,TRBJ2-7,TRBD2,TGCAGTGCGTTGGGACTAGCGGGAGGGCAGTACGAGCAGTACTTC,CSALGLAGGQYEQYF
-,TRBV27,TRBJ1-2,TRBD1,TGTGCCAGCAGTCCTGGGACAGGCGATTTCCACACCTTC,CASSPGTGDFHTF
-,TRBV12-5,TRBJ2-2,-,TGTGCTAGTGGTTTGCGGCTTAACACCGGGGAGCTGTTTTTT,CASGLRLNTGELFF
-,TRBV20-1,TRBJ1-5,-,TGCAGTGCATCGCCGGGGCTAGATCAGCCCCAGCATTTT,CSASPGLDQPQHF
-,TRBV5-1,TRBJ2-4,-,TGCGCCAGCAGCGCATCTCATGGGGGACGAAACATTCAGTACTTC,CASSASHGGRNIQYF
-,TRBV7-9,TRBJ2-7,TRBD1,TGTGCCAGCAGTTCCGGGACAGGGGCAGGCGAGCAGTACTTC,CASSSGTGAGEQYF
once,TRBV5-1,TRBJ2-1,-,TGCGCCAGCAGTGGAGGAGATGGCTACAATGAGCAGTTCTTC,CASSGGDGYNEQFF
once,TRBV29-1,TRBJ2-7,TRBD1,TGCAGCGTTAAAGGACAGGGGGCTGGTAGCGAGCAGTACTTC,CSVKGQGAGSEQYF
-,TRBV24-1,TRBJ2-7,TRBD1,TGTGCCACCAGTGAGGGGGACAGGGGCTACGAGCAGTACTTC,CATSEGDRGYEQYF
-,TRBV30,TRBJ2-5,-,TGTGCCTGGGTAAACAGGGTTGGCGCAGGAGAGACCCAGTACTTC,CAWVNRVGAGETQYF
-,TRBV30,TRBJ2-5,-,TGTGCCTGGAGTAACAGCCAAGAGACCCAGTACTTC,CAWSNSQETQYF
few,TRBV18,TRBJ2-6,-,TGTGCCAGCTCCGGGGGTACTGGGGCCAACGTCCTGACTTTC,CASSGGTGANVLTF
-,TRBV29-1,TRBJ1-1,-,TGCAGCGTTTCACCAGGGGCCACTGAAGCTTTCTTT,CSVSPGATEAFF
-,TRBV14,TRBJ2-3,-,TGTGCCAGCAGCCCCGGAGCCTCTGATACGCAGTATTTT,CASSPGASDTQYF
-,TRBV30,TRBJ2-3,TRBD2,TGTGCCTGGAGGAGGGACGGGACTAGCGGCTTCCGAGGCCCCGTATATACGCAGTATTTT,CAWRRDGTSGFRGPVYTQYF
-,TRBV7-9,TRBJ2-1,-,TGTGCCAGCAGCTGGACCATGAGGGATGAGCAGTTCTTC,CASSWTMRDEQFF